This TCR beta chain was captured in a study of vaccination and CD4 T cells after COVID-19. For the study at large: Between diagnosis and the drawing of post-COVID samples lay a median approximately 94 days (range 35 to 161). Researchers treated control cultures with a CEFX pool, an HIV-1 Nef pool, or no peptide. Study-level results: Convalescent patients had a median around 90% of post-vaccine SARS-CoV-2-reactive clones that were detected only after vaccination, not before it.

This clonotype was observed a handful of times. Its antigen is undetermined. The Oncomine TCR Beta short-read assay generated sequence data from the DNA of cultured CD4+ T cells. TCRdb analysed the PCR reads with MiXCR anew, one entry per CDR3 protein. The sample holds over 15,000 distinct CDR3 sequences, just under 50% seen once. Treatment described: approximately 11-day PBMC culture with coronavirus spike peptide pools or control peptides (ViraFEST assay). ViraFEST relied on peptide pools to expand antigen-specific T cells; the TCRs were sequenced afterward. Germline CDR1 reads SGHTA; CDR2 reads FQGNSA. The V and J ends lost 1 base and 7 bases respectively, with 8 bases between them. The CDR3 contains 13 residues.

Sequencing used CD4+ T cells from blood, cultured in vitro, obtained before SARS-CoV-2 vaccination. V and J are TRBV7-2 and TRBJ1-5; D gene ambiguous. The TCR was taken from a human donor who had recovered from COVID-19. For the CDR3, the DNA is TGTGCCAGCAGCTTAGAAGAGATACAGCCCCAGCATTTT. Translation: CASSLEEIQPQHF.